This is a list of T cell receptor beta chains from one sample in a study of OX40 agonist ivuxolimab in advanced cancers. Profiled with immunoSEQ multiplex PCR; TCRdb holds only in-frame clones, not every one. The table has about 80,000 clones, around 84% seen once. Sequenced here: CD4+ or CD8+ T cells sorted from blood, sampled in a trial of the OX40 agonist ivuxolimab. The source of these receptors is an adult with an advanced solid tumor such as melanoma, head and neck, liver or kidney cancer. The CDR3 runs from the conserved cysteine through the conserved F or W. The D gene is left open where the match is weak. For some rows the clone size is stated as once, few or many, or as a class when expanded; others skip it.

j_call clone_size v_call d_call cdr3_nt cdr3_aa
TRBJ2-1 - TRBV15 TRBD2 TGTGCCACCAGCAGAGATTACGGGACTAGTTATAATGAGCAGTTCTTC CATSRDYGTSYNEQFF
TRBJ2-7 - TRBV6-6 - TGTGCCAGTGGGCCACGGGGCTTGAGGTCCTACGAGCAGTACTTC CASGPRGLRSYEQYF
TRBJ2-7 - TRBV2 TRBD1 TGTGCCACCGGGGACAGTTACGAGCAGTACTTC CATGDSYEQYF
TRBJ1-2 - TRBV18 - TGTGCCAGCTCACCAGCCGAGTATCCAAATGGCTACACCTTC CASSPAEYPNGYTF
TRBJ1-2 few TRBV5-6 - TGTGCCAGCAGCGGCCGCATGGGTGGCTACACCTTC CASSGRMGGYTF
TRBJ2-3 - TRBV6-1 - TGTGCCAGCAGTGATGGGACAGATACGCAGTATTTT CASSDGTDTQYF
TRBJ1-2 - TRBV27 - TGTGCCAGCAGTTTAGATAGTTGGGGGGGCTATGGCTACACCTTC CASSLDSWGGYGYTF
TRBJ2-2 - TRBV2 TRBD1 TGTGCCAGGGCACAGGGGGATCGGAACACCGGGGAGCTGTTTTTT CARAQGDRNTGELFF
TRBJ2-7 - TRBV16 - TGTGCCAGCAGCCTGGTAATAGCCGAGCAGTACTTC CASSLVIAEQYF
TRBJ1-5 - TRBV19 - TGTGCCAGTAGATGGGACGGAACCGGCAATCAGCCCCAGCATTTT CASRWDGTGNQPQHF
TRBJ2-1 - TRBV2 TRBD2 TGTGCCAGCACCCGGGGACTAGCGGTATACAATGAGCAGTTCTTC CASTRGLAVYNEQFF
TRBJ1-2 - TRBV7-9 TRBD1 TGTGCCAGCAGCTTTGCCGGGACAGGGGCGTCTAACTATGGCTACACCTTC CASSFAGTGASNYGYTF
TRBJ2-1 - TRBV28 TRBD2 TGTGCCAGCACTCCGCATATAGCGGGAGGAAGGGAGCAGTTCTTC CASTPHIAGGREQFF
TRBJ1-1 - TRBV28 - TGTGCCAGCAGCTCCAGGGGTATGTATACTGAAGCTTTCTTT CASSSRGMYTEAFF
TRBJ2-1 few TRBV10-1 TRBD2 TGCGCCAGCAGTGAAGCGGGGGGCTCCTACAATGAGCAGTTCTTC CASSEAGGSYNEQFF
TRBJ2-1 - TRBV6-1 TRBD1 TGTGCCAGCAGTGAAGACACAGGGGGCTGGGGTGAGCAGTTCTTC CASSEDTGGWGEQFF
TRBJ2-7 - TRBV5-1 - TGCGCCAGCAGCTTCCGGGGGACAGAGCTCGCCGAGCAGTACTTC CASSFRGTELAEQYF
TRBJ2-5 - TRBV11-2 - TGTGCCAGCAGCTCACGGCGCGGGTCACAAGAGACCCAGTACTTC CASSSRRGSQETQYF
TRBJ2-7 - TRBV28 TRBD2 TGTGCCAGCAGTCCCCCAGACACGACTAGCGCCTTTCAGGAGCAGTACTTC CASSPPDTTSAFQEQYF
TRBJ2-7 - TRBV4-2 - TGTGCCAGCAGCCAAGAGCGGGCCACCTACGAGCAGTACTTC CASSQERATYEQYF
TRBJ2-3 once TRBV5-1 - TGCGCCAGCAGCGAAGGGGAACGGAGCACAGATACGCAGTATTTT CASSEGERSTDTQYF
TRBJ2-1 - TRBV7-2 - TGTGCCAGCAGCTTATTAAATGAGCAGTTCTTC CASSLLNEQFF
TRBJ2-7 - TRBV5-1 TRBD2 TGCGCCAGCAGCTCCAGTCTAGCGGGAGTAGAGGAGCAGTACTTC CASSSSLAGVEEQYF